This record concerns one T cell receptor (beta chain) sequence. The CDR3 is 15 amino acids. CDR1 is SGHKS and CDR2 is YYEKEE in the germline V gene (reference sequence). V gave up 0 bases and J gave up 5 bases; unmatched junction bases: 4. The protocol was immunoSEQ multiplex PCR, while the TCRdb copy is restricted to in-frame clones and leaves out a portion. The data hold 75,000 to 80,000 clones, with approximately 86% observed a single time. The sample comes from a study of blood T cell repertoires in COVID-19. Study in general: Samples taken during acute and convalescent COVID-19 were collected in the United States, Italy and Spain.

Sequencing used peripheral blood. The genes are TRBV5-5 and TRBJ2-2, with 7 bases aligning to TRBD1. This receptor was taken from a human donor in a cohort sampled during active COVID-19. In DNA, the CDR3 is TGTGCCAGCAGCTTGGCTCCAGGGGGAACCGGGGAGCTGTTTTTT. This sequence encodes CASSLAPGGTGELFF.